The entry that follows covers one T cell receptor (beta chain) sequence. The source of the sample is a study of blood T cell repertoires in COVID-19. At the level of the study: Samples representing acute and convalescent COVID-19 were sourced from the United States, Italy and Spain. PBMCs, B-cell-depleted T cells, or T cells were the source of the cDNA or gDNA that made up the material.

Original processing methods: From reference gene primer amplification, estimates of nucleated cell counts were derived. Measured with immunoSEQ multiplex PCR; TCRdb has only the in-frame clones, and not every one. V and J calls and clone size are as listed in that table; D and trimming were resolved from the DNA. This table has 150,000 or so clones, about four fifths appearing once. The germline V and J ends were trimmed by 7 bases and 0 bases, with 19 bases remaining between them. From germline, CDR1 is MDHEN and CDR2 SYDVKM. The CDR3 consists of 16 residues. Sequences were obtained from peripheral blood. The receptor's source is a man aged 65-85 years who had recovered from COVID-19. The chain has TRBV28 and TRBJ2-7; TRBD2 is a possible D gene (5 bases). CDR3 sequence reads: CASTLLWGSDSYEQYF. CDR3 nucleotide sequence: TGTGCCAGCACTCTCCTCTGGGGTAGCGACTCCTACGAGCAGTACTTC.